The clone carrying this T cell receptor beta chain was detected a few times. Its antigen remains unknown. V gave up 3 bases and J gave up 0 bases; unmatched junction bases: 12. The CDR3 contains 19 residues. The V gene's germline CDR1 is ENHRY and CDR2 SYGVKD. Time point in this sample: newly diagnosed GD, antithyroid drugs for less than 3 months. Isolated PBMC RNA provided the starting material for the TCR library. The patients were enrolled through endocrinology in Xi'an, China. The entry originates in a study of regulatory T cells in long-lasting Graves disease. About the study: Antithyroid drug exposure in newly diagnosed Graves' patients had lasted under 3 months.

General study results and limits: Limited sample numbers may have lowered accuracy.

Sequencing libraries for TCR beta were prepared with iRepertoire HTBI primers and Arm-PCR of CDR3 regions. TCRdb reprocessed the multiplex PCR reads with MiXCR, giving one entry per CDR3 protein. Found here are more than 450,000 distinct CDR3 sequences, around 12% of them singletons; the top ten hold approximately 9%. These same data were also listed under a study on T cells in Graves' hyperthyroidism and ophthalmopathy. That study reports: Stable Graves' hyperthyroidism denoted no ophthalmopathy progression over 18 months.

The sequence was collected from a woman between 25 and 40 years old with Graves disease. Sequenced here: peripheral blood mononuclear cells (PBMCs), sampled at new diagnosis, from a patient treated with antithyroid drugs. The chain is built from TRBV10-3 and TRBJ1-2, with TRBD1 matching 11 bases. As DNA, the CDR3 is TGTGCCATCAGTGACCCGGACAGGGGGCCGGTTGCCCCTAACTATGGCTACACCTTC. Its protein product is CAISDPDRGPVAPNYGYTF.